The 31 T cell receptor beta chains listed next were all sequenced from one sample in a study of cytomegalovirus exposure and HLA in healthy donors. 13 Jbeta primers and 60 Vbeta primers were used for the PCR. Data came from immunoSEQ multiplex PCR; TCRdb stores just in-frame clones and leaves some out. In the table there are about 150,000 clones, approximately 80% of which are singletons. Sequencing input: PBMCs. The receptors derive from a young woman in good health and CMV-seronegative.

This clone was detected once. J is TRBJ2-5 and V is TRBV5-8; 10 bases map to TRBD1. Trimming at V came to 5 bases and at J to 4 bases, leaving 5 bases not matched to a gene. This CDR3 region has 14 residues. CDR1 is SGHTS, CDR2 YDEGEE, per germline. Written as DNA, the CDR3 is TGTGCCAGCAGGGGACAGGGGAGAGGAGAGACCCAGTACTTC. Translated: CASRGQGRGETQYF.

The genes are TRBV5-4 and TRBJ2-7; TRBD2 is a possible D gene (5 bases). This CDR3 spans 16 amino acids. From germline, CDR1 is SGHNT and CDR2 YYREEE (reference sequence). V lost 4 bases to trimming and J lost 4 bases, with 21 bases between them. CDR3 loop: CASSHPTSTPSYEQYF. DNA of the CDR3: TGTGCCAGCAGCCACCCTACTAGTACCCCTTCGTACGAGCAGTACTTC.

Notes on this clone: At one end, the junction sequence differs from germline, possibly due to a read error. This sequence joins TRBV7-9 and TRBJ1-4, with D possibly matching TRBD1 (5 bases). There are 16 residues in the CDR3. Per the germline V gene, CDR1 is SEHNR and CDR2 is FQNEAQ (reference sequence). The CDR3 coding sequence is TGTTCCAGCAGCTTTTCGGACACAGCAACTAATGAAAAACTGTTTTTT. Translation: CSSSFSDTATNEKLFF.

V is TRBV5-4 and J is TRBJ1-1, with 9 nucleotides matching TRBD1. V lost 1 base and J lost 4; bases outside the gene matches: 2. Germline V gene data show CDR1 as SGHNT and CDR2 as YYREEE (reference sequence). CDR3 length: 14 residues. CDR3 sequence (DNA): TGTGCCAGCAGCTTGACAGGGGGCCCCACTGAAGCTTTCTTT. Protein sequence: CASSLTGGPTEAFF.

The V gene is TRBV30, the J gene TRBJ1-5; D perhaps matches TRBD1 (5 bases). The ends were cut back, 5 bases at V and 5 bases at J, with 25 bases in the middle. The CDR3 length is 17 residues. In germline, CDR1 is GTSNPN, CDR2 SVGIG (reference sequence). CDR3: CAWGGGGQNIGYQPQHF. CDR3 nucleotide sequence: TGTGCCTGGGGCGGTGGTGGACAAAATATTGGTTATCAGCCCCAGCATTTT.

The chain employs TRBV5-4 and TRBJ2-3; 10 bases agree with TRBD1. The CDR3 consists of 16 residues. V gave up 4 bases and J gave up 5 bases; unmatched junction bases: 10. Germline values: CDR1 SGHNT, CDR2 YYREEE (reference sequence). This CDR3 reads CASSPDPGQGKDTQYF. The CDR3 DNA is TGTGCCAGCAGCCCAGATCCGGGACAGGGGAAAGATACGCAGTATTTT.

The chain joins TRBV5-1 to TRBJ1-5; D perhaps matches TRBD1 (6 bases). Germline assignment: CDR1 SGHRS and CDR2 YFSETQ. There are 16 residues in the CDR3. The germline V and J ends were trimmed by 4 bases and 2 bases, with 16 bases remaining between them. The DNA for the CDR3 is TGCGCCAGCAGCGAAACAGGGTTAAACGGCAATCAGCCCCAGCATTTT. Its protein product is CASSETGLNGNQPQHF. Combining the CDR3 with reference TRBV5-1 and TRBJ1-5 gives the whole variable domain KAGVTQTPRYLIKTRGQQVTLSCSPISGHRSVSWYQQTPGQGLQFLFEYFSETQRNKGNFPGRFSGRQFSNSRSEMNVSTLELGDSALYLCASSETGLNGNQPQHFGDGTRLSIL.

V is TRBV11-2 and J is TRBJ1-4, with TRBD1 matching 11 bases. Germline V gene data show CDR1 as SGHAT and CDR2 as FQNNGV. Trimming at V came to 5 bases and at J to 10 bases, leaving 3 bases not matched to a gene. The CDR3 totals 13 residues. Here the CDR3 reads CASSNGQGAKLFF. The DNA for the CDR3 is TGTGCCAGCAGCAACGGACAGGGGGCAAAACTGTTTTTT. Together with reference TRBV11-2 and TRBJ1-4, the CDR3 gives the full variable domain: EAGVAQSPRYKIIEKRQSVAFWCNPISGHATLYWYQQILGQGPKLLIQFQNNGVVDDSQLPKDRFSAERLKGVDSTLKIQPAKLEDSAVYLCASSNGQGAKLFFGSGTQLSVL.

The rearrangement links TRBV18 to TRBJ2-7; TRBD1 is a possible D gene (5 bases). The germline V gene has CDR1 KGHSH and CDR2 LQKENI. The V and J ends lost 1 base and 2 bases respectively, with 9 bases between them. The CDR3 sequence is 14 residues long. The CDR3 loop reads CASSPRQNPYEQYF. The CDR3 DNA is TGTGCCAGCTCACCACGACAGAACCCCTACGAGCAGTACTTC.

This clone appeared once. This rearrangement joins TRBV29-1 to TRBJ1-5, with 7 bases fitting TRBD1. CDR1 is SQVTM and CDR2 is ANQGSEA in the germline V gene. The trim removed 2 bases at V and 4 bases at J, leaving 5 bases unmatched. The CDR3 covers 14 residues. The CDR3 sequence is CSVELGDSNQPQHF. DNA for the CDR3: TGCAGCGTTGAATTAGGGGACAGTAATCAGCCCCAGCATTTT.

The chain recombines TRBV5-1 with TRBJ1-1; 10 bases are shared with TRBD1. V was clipped by 3 bases and J by 7 bases; unmatched bases: 6. This CDR3 has 14 residues. The germline gives CDR1 SGHRS, CDR2 YFSETQ. CDR3 nucleotides: TGCGCCAGCAGCTCGGGACAGGGGCCACATGAAGCTTTCTTT. Translating gives CASSSGQGPHEAFF.

The V gene is TRBV7-9, the J gene TRBJ1-2; D might be TRBD1 (6 bases). The CDR3 runs 15 residues. CDR1 is SEHNR, CDR2 FQNEAQ, per germline (reference sequence). The V and J ends lost 1 base and 5 bases respectively, with 14 bases between them. The CDR3 reads CASSLGQGREYGYTF. CDR3 bases: TGTGCCAGCAGCTTAGGTCAGGGGCGTGAGTATGGCTACACCTTC.

This chain connects TRBV6-1 to TRBJ2-2, with 10 bases that match TRBD1. Germline CDR1 is MNHNS and CDR2 is SASEGT. The CDR3 totals 15 residues. V lost 6 bases to trimming and J lost 3 bases; unmatched junction nucleotides: 4. This chain's CDR3 is CASRDGTGDTGELFF. CDR3 nucleotide sequence: TGTGCCAGCAGGGATGGGACAGGGGACACCGGGGAGCTGTTTTTT.

The genes are TRBV27 and TRBJ1-2; D is ambiguous. Trimming took 6 bases from V and 8 from J, leaving 19 bases between them. This CDR3 has 14 amino acids. In germline, CDR1 is MNHEY, CDR2 SMNVEV (reference sequence). CDR3 loop: CASRADTWTGGYTF. In nucleotides, the CDR3 is TGTGCCAGCAGGGCTGACACATGGACGGGAGGCTACACCTTC.

The V call is TRBV18, the J call TRBJ1-1; D gene uncertain. Germline V gene data show CDR1 as KGHSH and CDR2 as LQKENI. Trimming removed 6 bases at V and 10 bases at J, with 15 bases between. The CDR3 spans 12 residues. The CDR3 DNA follows: TGTGCCAGCTCTCTCGGTGAGCGAGGAGCTTTCTTT. As protein: CASSLGERGAFF.

The chain links TRBV2 to TRBJ2-3; 9 bases line up with TRBD1. The V and J ends lost 5 bases and 1 base, in that order; junction bases with no gene match: 1. The germline V gene has CDR1 SNHLY and CDR2 FYNNEI. The CDR3 length is 14 residues. CDR3 sequence reads: CASSWTGGTDTQYF. CDR3 DNA: TGTGCCAGCAGTTGGACAGGGGGCACAGATACGCAGTATTTT.

This chain links TRBV4-1 with TRBJ2-1; D is perhaps TRBD2 (5 bases). CDR1 and CDR2 from the germline V gene are MGHRA and YSYEKL. The V end lost 6 bases, the J end lost 6 bases, and 12 bases lay between the germline ends. The CDR3 has 13 residues. This CDR3 is CASSSPRGNEQFF. CDR3 DNA: TGCGCCAGCAGTTCCCCCCGGGGCAATGAGCAGTTCTTC.

The chain uses TRBV6-6 and TRBJ1-1, with TRBD1 matching 7 bases. The CDR3 runs 15 residues. Unmatched junction bases numbered 9, after V lost 7 bases and J lost 1 base. Germline assignment: CDR1 MNHNY and CDR2 SVGAGI (reference sequence). The CDR3 DNA reads TGTGCCAGCACCAGACAGGGAGAGGGGAACACTGAAGCTTTCTTT. Its translation is CASTRQGEGNTEAFF.

The chain employs TRBV11-3 and TRBJ2-2, with TRBD1 matching 8 bases. This CDR3 is 16 amino acids long. CDR1 SGHNT and CDR2 YENEEA come from the germline V gene. The trim removed 5 bases at V and 4 bases at J, leaving 9 bases unmatched. In nucleotides, the CDR3 is TGTGCCAGCAGCCCGGGGACAGGAAAACCCACCGGGGAGCTGTTTTTT. It specifies CASSPGTGKPTGELFF.

Here the CDR3 DNA reads TGTGCCACCGCCATTTGGACTAGCGGGGGCAATGAGCAGTTCTTC. Translated, it gives CATAIWTSGGNEQFF. The chain couples TRBV15 to TRBJ2-1; 13 nucleotides line up with TRBD2. Germline CDR1 and CDR2: LNHNV and YYDKDF (reference sequence). V was pared by 8 bases and J by 6 bases, with 7 bases of the junction left unmatched. The CDR3 totals 15 residues.

This clone appeared a few times. This chain links TRBV6-1 with TRBJ1-1; the D is unclear. The V gene's germline CDR1 is MNHNS and CDR2 SASEGT. V lost 5 bases to trimming and J lost 1 base, with 8 bases between them. The CDR3 contains 13 residues. The CDR3, as DNA: TGTGCCAGCAGTCGAGGAGGGAACACTGAAGCTTTCTTT. Protein sequence: CASSRGGNTEAFF.

The CDR3 nucleotides read TGTGCCAGCAGAGAACATGCAACTAATGAAAAACTGTTTTTT. Encoded protein: CASREHATNEKLFF. The chain recombines TRBV13 with TRBJ1-4, with D hard to call. This CDR3 is 14 amino acids long. V lost 6 bases and J 0 bases, leaving 8 bases between the germline ends. CDR1 is PRHDT, CDR2 FYEKMQ, per germline (reference sequence).

DNA of the CDR3: TGCAGCGCTGGGACAGGAGGGAACACTGAAGCTTTCTTT. Residues: CSAGTGGNTEAFF. This rearrangement joins TRBV29-1 to TRBJ1-1; the match to TRBD1 covers 8 bases. With 7 bases clipped from V and 1 base from J, the junction kept 5 bases outside the gene matches. Germline V gives CDR1 SQVTM, CDR2 ANQGSEA. This CDR3 region has 13 residues.

The V gene is TRBV19, the J gene TRBJ2-7; D might be TRBD1 (6 bases). The CDR3 runs 14 residues. Trimming stripped 4 bases from V and 5 bases from J, with 15 bases between. The V gene's germline CDR1 is LNHDA and CDR2 SQIVND (reference sequence). The CDR3 coding sequence is TGTGCCAGTAGTACCGTAACAGGGAGCCACGAGCAGTACTTC. The encoded protein is CASSTVTGSHEQYF.

The chain carries TRBV5-4 and TRBJ1-2; 9 bases align to TRBD1. Trimming took 3 bases from V and 7 from J; bases not matched to a gene: 4. CDR3 length equals 13 residues. The germline CDR1 and CDR2 sequences are SGHNT and YYREEE (reference sequence). This chain's CDR3 is CASSSGTGPGYTF. CDR3 bases: TGTGCCAGCAGCTCAGGGACAGGGCCTGGCTACACCTTC. The variable domain in full, with the rest retrieved from reference TRBV5-4 and TRBJ1-2, is ETGVTQSPTHLIKTRGQQVTLRCSSQSGHNTVSWYQQALGQGPQFIFQYYREEENGRGNFPPRFSGLQFPNYSSELNVNALELDDSALYLCASSSGTGPGYTFGSGTRLTVV.

The V and J genes are TRBV28 and TRBJ1-3; 9 nucleotides line up with TRBD1. Germline assignment: CDR1 MDHEN and CDR2 SYDVKM. CDR3 length equals 16 residues. V was clipped by 6 bases and J by 0 bases; unmatched bases: 6. CDR3 amino acids: CASSKHRGLSGNTIYF. The DNA of the CDR3 is TGTGCCAGCAGCAAGCACAGGGGGCTCTCTGGAAACACCATATATTTT.

The genes are TRBV7-6 and TRBJ2-6; D is unresolved. Germline assignment: CDR1 SGHVS and CDR2 FNYEAQ. CDR3 size: 15 residues. The V and J ends lost 6 bases and 0 bases respectively, with 9 bases between them. The CDR3 loop reads CASRVTNSGANVLTF. The DNA of the CDR3 is TGTGCCAGCAGGGTAACTAACTCTGGGGCCAACGTCCTGACTTTC.

The rearrangement uses TRBV11-3 and TRBJ2-7; no firm D call. CDR3 size: 13 residues. The V gene's germline CDR1 is SGHNT and CDR2 YENEEA. Trimming shortened V by 2 bases and J by 2 bases, and 7 bases separated the two germline ends. The CDR3 protein is CASSLSQTYEQYF. CDR3 in DNA: TGTGCCAGCAGCTTAAGTCAGACCTACGAGCAGTACTTC.

J is TRBJ1-1 and V is TRBV4-1, with a weak D call TRBD1 (5 bases). CDR3 size: 15 residues. Germline V lookup: CDR1 MGHRA, CDR2 YSYEKL. Trimming stripped 3 bases from V and 1 base from J, with 12 bases between. DNA of the CDR3: TGCGCCAGCAGCCAGGAAGACAGCCCGAACACTGAAGCTTTCTTT. Protein: CASSQEDSPNTEAFF.

Regarding this clone: At one of its ends the junction is not consistent with the germline gene, which may arise from a read error. The rearrangement uses TRBV6-5 and TRBJ2-4; 9 nucleotides agree with TRBD1. This CDR3 region has 14 residues. The V gene's germline CDR1 is MNHEY and CDR2 SVGAGI. CDR3 amino acids: CAGSYEQGADIQYF. CDR3 sequence (DNA): TGTGCCGGCAGTTACGAACAGGGGGCAGACATTCAGTACTTC.

This clone was seen once. The rearrangement links TRBV10-1 to TRBJ2-1; TRBD2 matches 15 bases. Germline-derived CDR1 and CDR2 are WNHNN and SYGVQD (reference sequence). Trimming removed 7 bases from V and 0 bases from J; junction bases left unmatched: 7. CDR3 size: 18 residues. Here the CDR3 DNA reads TGCGCCAGCATCAGGGGGACTAGCGGGGGGAGCTCCTACAATGAGCAGTTCTTC. Residues: CASIRGTSGGSSYNEQFF.